This section outlines one T cell receptor beta chain sequence together with its context. What antigen it recognizes has not been identified. No much larger clonotype is one base removed from it; base qualities were not supplied. The data stem from a study of cytomegalovirus exposure and HLA in healthy donors (dated by TCRdb to the late 2010s). With respect to the entire study: According to an earlier analysis of several hundred of the donors, roughly 180 million T cells yielded roughly 100 million unique TCR beta sequences and about 300 Gb of sequence data. An early release that covered about 600 HLA-typed donors contained around 330 gigabases of sequencing data and some 87 million unique TCR sequences. Among the roughly 390 genotyped donors, around 79% belonged to the genetic ancestry cluster associated with self-reported Caucasian donors. The study aimed to test whether signatures of past pathogen exposure could be identified by cataloging public T cell receptors. The study used immunosequencing to profile the T cell repertoires of 666 subjects and linked those repertoires to cytomegalovirus serostatus. Along with the approximately 620-subject first cohort, a separate validation cohort of over a hundred different subjects was used. The study combined high-throughput TCR immunosequencing, statistical association of individual TCRs with disease status, and machine learning to predict cytomegalovirus infection status. In a later analysis, previously published TCR beta repertoires from hundreds of donors were re-analyzed and high-resolution HLA genotyping was added so that TCR occurrence patterns could be studied. Rather than drawing on any new phenotypic data, the later analysis identified candidate immune exposures from TCR beta sequences and the way those sequences occurred across donors. To decide whether each TCR beta V gene segment behaved as functional or pseudogenic, an earlier analysis of several hundred of the donors relied on high-throughput TCR beta sequencing. Donor age, sex, ethnicity and CMV serostatus were collected together with the repertoire data. In a later genetic analysis, genome-wide SNP genotypes for about three fifths of the 666 donors were used, and that subset was treated as a discovery cohort. Every discovery cohort repertoire had been produced on one sequencing platform. HLA typing covered class I and class II loci at four-digit resolution. Typing coverage varied by locus: about 629-630 donors for A, B, C, DRB1 and DQB1; roughly 520 for DQA1; nearly 610 for DPA1; roughly 450 for DPB1. Several DR-DQ haplotypes were treated as single units for association and clustering because of strong linkage in the cohort. Across about 370 genotyped donors of the cohort, an average of approximately 220,000 unique TCR beta nucleotide sequences per donor were sequenced, and roughly a sixth of those sequences were non-productive. The paper as a whole reports these results and caveats: A later analysis found that most CMV-associated TCR beta chains appeared HLA-restricted, with HLA associations seemingly driven largely by CMV exposure. In a later analysis, TCR association rates were found to vary across HLA loci, with the most associated TCRs seen for DRB1 alleles and the fewest for HLA-C alleles. Most TCR sequences were observed very rarely across donors, whereas some public TCRs were present in many individuals. V-gene and J-gene trimming of TCR beta chains was associated with a missense DCLRE1C variant in a later genetic analysis, and the association was replicated in an independent cohort. Roughly uniform sequencing depth across donors was assumed in presence/absence analyses, although this assumption may not hold. A group of highly shared sequence variants was considered likely to be a technical artifact of the sequencing pipeline. Compared with equally common non-associated chains, HLA-associated TCR beta chains in a later analysis were more clonally expanded and had lower generation probabilities. Only TCR beta chains were sequenced in this cohort, and the absence of alpha or paired-chain data limited detectable features. For the cohort, immune exposure information was limited to CMV serostatus. Because HLA typing was unavailable for some donors at each locus, only the typed subset was used in association tests. Strong co-occurrence of HLA alleles, especially DR and DQ, made assigning TCR associations to individual alleles difficult. At a false discovery rate of 0.05, a later analysis linked some 17,000 TCR beta sequences to specific HLA alleles. The authors suggested that the approach could potentially be extended to other disease states and immunological phenotypes. Linkage disequilibrium might explain the correlated functional status among segregating V segments, but an unknown experimental factor could not be ruled out. Because counts were too low, roughly 16 rarely observed V segments, including chromosome 9 orphons, were left out of the earlier analysis of about 620 of the donors. The classifier was reported to diagnose cytomegalovirus status with high specificity and sensitivity in both the original cohort and the validation cohort. In an earlier analysis of approximately 600 of the donors, most TCR beta V segments were observed in productive rearrangements about 90% or about 30% of the time, broadly matching IMGT annotations. A later analysis reported that several top co-occurrence clusters appeared linked to parvovirus B19, influenza, CMV and Epstein-Barr virus. A further reported finding was that TCR beta sequences accurately predicted the HLA-A and HLA-B alleles for most subjects in the first cohort. A later genetic analysis reported fewer N-insertions in productive TCRs among donors in an Asian-associated ancestry cluster than the approximately 700-donor mean. In vitro tests confirmed that a few of the cytomegalovirus-associated TCR beta chains recognize cytomegalovirus antigens. A total of about 180 TCR beta chains were listed by the study as associated with cytomegalovirus.

The cohort was made up of 500 to 800 healthy bone marrow donors. At the time of sampling, all cohort members were nominally healthy, though unrecorded immune exposures were likely present. The donor was CMV seronegative and was included in the group of over 300 seronegative cohort members. Each donor provided a peripheral blood sample, and peripheral blood mononuclear cells were used for TCR beta sequencing. The Qiagen DNeasy Blood Extraction Kit was used to extract genomic DNA from the blood cell samples. Library preparation used the immunoSEQ multiplex PCR assay. A mixture of 60 forward primers for TCR Vbeta segments and 13 reverse primers for TCR Jbeta segments was used in the multiplex PCR. Amplification of the CDR3 region of rearranged TCR beta genes was performed with a multiplex PCR assay on genomic DNA. Amplified TCR beta libraries were sequenced as 87-base-pair reads on the Illumina HiSeq System. The published analysis was carried out like this. A later analysis tallied some 79 million unique TCR beta chains across the 550 to 850 repertoires, and around 9.9 million of those chains were shared by two or more donors. Raw reads were error-corrected and collapsed into unique sequences with a nearest-neighbor algorithm that merged closely related sequences to remove PCR and sequencing errors. To assign V, D and J gene segments, CDR3 sequences were aligned to IMGT reference sequences. Each retained sequence needed at least a six-nucleotide match to both a V gene segment and a J gene segment. Rearrangements were classified as productive when the CDR3 lacked stop codons and remained in frame with V and J, and all other rearrangements were classified as non-productive. CDR3 was defined by IMGT convention, running from the second conserved V-encoded cysteine to the conserved J-encoded phenylalanine. The earlier analysis of approximately 590 of the donors excluded any sequence lacking an unambiguous match to a single V gene segment. In an earlier analysis of 587 of the donors, a V segment was called functional when productive rearrangements were above 56.7%, and segregating when the standard deviation between donors exceeded 5%. To diagnose cytomegalovirus status from the catalog of TCR beta chain sequences, a statistical classification framework was built. In a later analysis, TCR nucleotide sequences were compared against IMGT/GENE-DB human TR gene sequences so that V and J genes could be assigned. In a later analysis, CDR3 sequences and most-parsimonious VDJ recombination scenarios were assigned using the TCRdist pipeline. In a later analysis, each TCR beta chain was defined by its CDR3 amino acid sequence together with its V-gene family, and reads without a unique V-gene family were excluded. In a later analysis, 550 to 650 highly shared, low-generation-probability nucleotide sequences were removed to address suspected cross-contamination and a sequencing artifact. In a later analysis, a clonal expansion index was calculated for each public chain from normalized within-repertoire ranks of inferred template counts. A later analysis computed generation probabilities with a VDJ recombination model fitted to out-of-frame rearrangements, and checked the results against IGoR. In a later analysis, TCR-TCR, TCR-HLA and TCR-CMV co-occurrence was scored with hypergeometric tests, and a repertoire-size bias correction was applied to TCR pairs. To estimate false discovery rates, a later analysis permuted the HLA or CMV assignments 20 times. In a later analysis, co-occurring TCRs were grouped using DBSCAN, with TCRdist sequence similarity added in when clustering inside HLA-allele-positive subsets. For co-occurrence clustering, repertoires with fewer than 30,000 or more than 120,000 public chains were excluded, along with five or six repertoires with anomalous nucleotide sharing. What TCRdb holds here is the immuneACCESS table cut down to in-frame rearrangements. Part of the clones is not present; checked against another copy, under half of the missing clones reflect an unresolved V gene, and the others are unexplained. From that table come the V and J calls and clone size; the DNA was used to work out D and trimming. For this sample the table gives 140,000 to 150,000 clones, of which 9.4% were detected only once. The ten largest clones add up to 1.5% to 2% of the sample.

The receptor was isolated from a male donor in good health and CMV-seronegative. The sequencing sample was made of PBMCs.

The DNA sequence is TGTGCCAGCAGTTCCGAGAGCAACACTGAAGCTTTCTTT. This codes for CASSSESNTEAFF. The V and J segments used are TRBV2 and TRBJ1-1, with an unclear D gene assignment. Taken from cysteine to phenylalanine, the CDR3 has 13 residues. Left in the record is the CDR3 DNA by itself, 39 bases read in frame from the first base. Looking up the germline V gene yields CDR1 SNHLY and CDR2 FYNNEI. V gives up 5 bases and J gives up 2 bases, and the segment between their germline ends measures 9 bases.